These 30 T cell receptor beta chains were all obtained from the same sample, sequenced in a study of memory CD4+ T cells and cytomegalovirus serostatus. Single viable CD3+CD4+CD8-CD45RO+ cells were sorted as the memory CD4+ T cells. Repertoires were generated with immunoSEQ multiplex PCR, while TCRdb's copy carries only in-frame clones and drops some. The data show 35,000 to 40,000 clones, with 65% to 80% seen just once and roughly 5.2% held by the top ten. The specimen sequenced was memory CD4+ T cells from blood. Source of these receptors: an adult in good health and CMV-seropositive.

The genes are TRBV10-3 and TRBJ2-1; the D gene could be TRBD1 or TRBD2 (6 bases each). The CDR3 sequence is 16 residues long. The germline V and J ends were trimmed by 2 bases and 0 bases, with 11 bases remaining between them. Germline loops: CDR1 ENHRY, CDR2 SYGVKD. The CDR3 region has the DNA TGTGCCATCAGTGAGATAGGGGGGAGCTCCTACAATGAGCAGTTCTTC. Protein product: CAISEIGGSSYNEQFF.

This chain joins TRBV28 and TRBJ2-1, with D perhaps matching TRBD1 or TRBD2 (5 bases each). The CDR3 loop spans 13 amino acids. Trimming took off 7 bases at V and 0 bases at J, with 7 bases between the two ends. The germline CDR1 and CDR2 sequences are MDHEN and SYDVKM. Written as DNA, the CDR3 is TGTGCCAGCAAGGGGAGCTCCTACAATGAGCAGTTCTTC. Translation: CASKGSSYNEQFF.

The V gene is TRBV2, the J gene TRBJ1-5; TRBD1 is a possible D gene (5 bases). Germline V gene data show CDR1 as SNHLY and CDR2 as FYNNEI. The CDR3 contains 14 residues. With 5 bases removed from V and 3 bases from J, the gap between germline ends came to 11 bases. The CDR3 region is CASSIGHANQPQHF. The CDR3 nucleotides read TGTGCCAGCAGTATAGGACACGCCAATCAGCCCCAGCATTTT.

CDR3 nucleotides: TGTGCCAGGCCCGGGGACAGGGACTATGGCTACACCTTC. Translation: CARPGDRDYGYTF. The chain employs TRBV19 and TRBJ1-2, with TRBD1 identical over 9 bases. Germline V CDR1 and CDR2: LNHDA, SQIVND (reference sequence). The length of the CDR3 is 13 residues. The J segment lost 3 bases and the V segment lost 9 bases, leaving 5 bases of the junction unmatched.

This clone was seen only a few times. In DNA, the CDR3 is TGCGCCAGCAGCTCGGGGGGGGCGGCAGGACAAGAGACCCAGTACTTC. Protein product: CASSSGGAAGQETQYF. This chain connects TRBV5-1 to TRBJ2-5; 8 bases align to TRBD2. The CDR3 has 16 amino acids. Germline V gene lookup returns CDR1 SGHRS and CDR2 YFSETQ. With V trimmed by 3 bases and J by 2 bases, 9 bases remained unmatched.

Only a few counts were recorded for this clone. The genes are TRBV11-2 and TRBJ2-2, with 10 bases that match TRBD1. With V trimmed by 4 bases and J by 5 bases, 7 bases remained unmatched. The CDR3 runs 16 residues. Looked up from germline, CDR1 is SGHAT and CDR2 is FQNNGV. The CDR3 nucleotides read TGTGCCAGCAGCTCCCGACCGGGACAGGGGACCGGGGAGCTGTTTTTT. It yields the protein CASSSRPGQGTGELFF.

The chain couples TRBV2 to TRBJ2-4, with unresolved D. CDR3 length: 16 residues. CDR1 is SNHLY, CDR2 FYNNEI, per germline. With 1 base removed from V and 0 bases from J, the gap between germline ends came to 10 bases. The CDR3 region has the DNA TGTGCCAGCAGTGAAGGCAGTCTCCTAGCCAAAAACATTCAGTACTTC. Translating gives CASSEGSLLAKNIQYF.

This clone was recorded once. J is TRBJ1-1 and V is TRBV9, with 10 bases that match TRBD1. CDR3 size: 18 residues. In germline, CDR1 is SGDLS, CDR2 YYNGEE. V shed 0 bases and J 11 bases; nucleotides not matched to a gene: 19. The CDR3 nucleotides are TGTGCCAGCAGCGTAGATAACAGCCTGTCCGGGACAGGGGTTGGTGCTTTCTTT. Its translation is CASSVDNSLSGTGVGAFF.

The chain joins TRBV18 to TRBJ1-5, with no clear D. Trimming pared 2 bases from V and 4 bases from J, leaving 6 bases between. This CDR3 comprises 13 residues. Germline V gives CDR1 KGHSH, CDR2 LQKENI. The CDR3 nucleotides are TGTGCCAGCTCACCAGGAGGGAATCAGCCCCAGCATTTT. Amino acids: CASSPGGNQPQHF.

This sequence joins TRBV9 and TRBJ1-6; 9 bases fit TRBD1. After removal of 5 bases from V and 7 bases from J, the junction contained 7 bases not matched to a gene. CDR1 is SGDLS, CDR2 YYNGEE, per germline. This CDR3 is 15 amino acids long. The CDR3: CASSPGQGGNSPLHF. The CDR3 DNA reads as TGTGCCAGCAGTCCGGGACAGGGTGGCAATTCACCCCTCCACTTT. Full variable domain (rest looked up from reference TRBV9 and TRBJ1-6): DSGVTQTPKHLITATGQRVTLRCSPRSGDLSVYWYQQSLDQGLQFLIQYYNGEERAKGNILERFSAQQFPDLHSELNLSSLELGDSALYFCASSPGQGGNSPLHFGNGTRLTVT.

The rearrangement uses TRBV28 and TRBJ2-5; D uncertain. Trimming stripped 5 bases from V and 5 bases from J, with 18 bases between. CDR1 is MDHEN, CDR2 SYDVKM, per germline. The CDR3 runs to 15 residues. Here the CDR3 reads CASSAGAKNVETQYF. CDR3 DNA: TGTGCCAGCAGTGCCGGTGCCAAGAATGTTGAGACCCAGTACTTC.

The J gene is TRBJ2-2, the V gene TRBV5-1; a weak D match, TRBD1 (5 bases). The CDR3 sequence is 12 residues long. The ends were cut back, 2 bases at V and 8 bases at J, with 7 bases in the middle. Germline lookup yields CDR1 SGHRS and CDR2 YFSETQ. The CDR3 nucleotides read TGCGCCAGCAGCTTCTGGACAGGGGAGCTGTTTTTT. Translating gives CASSFWTGELFF.

The V and J genes are TRBV11-2 and TRBJ2-7; D not certain. Germline V gene data show CDR1 as SGHAT and CDR2 as FQNNGV. CDR3 size: 14 residues. V was trimmed by 1 base and J by 4 bases, leaving 11 bases between them. CDR3 DNA: TGTGCCAGCAGCTTAGGTGTCTGGAGTTACGAGCAGTACTTC. It specifies CASSLGVWSYEQYF.

This chain uses TRBV5-1 with TRBJ1-1; D is perhaps TRBD1 (5 bases). Per germline, CDR1 SGHRS and CDR2 YFSETQ. V was shortened by 0 bases and J by 6 bases, with 9 bases between the two germline ends. This CDR3 comprises 13 residues. The CDR3 DNA is TGCGCCAGCAGCTTGGTAGGGGTGGCTGAAGCTTTCTTT. Protein sequence: CASSLVGVAEAFF.

The J gene is TRBJ1-1, the V gene TRBV19; D unclear. V shed 5 bases and J shed 5 bases, with 12 bases lying between them. Germline loops: CDR1 LNHDA, CDR2 SQIVND (reference sequence). This CDR3 has 13 amino acids. CDR3 residues: CASSPPGLTEAFF. For the CDR3, the DNA is TGTGCCAGTAGTCCCCCCGGTCTAACTGAAGCTTTCTTT.

The CDR3 region has the DNA TGTGCCAGCAGCTTGGAGCGAGAATGGGAGACCCAGTACTTC. Amino acid sequence: CASSLEREWETQYF. The chain joins TRBV5-4 to TRBJ2-5, with no clear D. V was clipped by 0 bases and J by 5 bases, with 11 bases between them. Germline V gene lookup returns CDR1 SGHNT and CDR2 YYREEE (reference sequence). The CDR3 contains 14 residues.

The genes are TRBV28 and TRBJ1-2; tentatively, D is TRBD1 (5 bases). The V gene's germline CDR1 is MDHEN and CDR2 SYDVKM. There are 13 residues in the CDR3. V lost 6 bases to trimming and J lost 3 bases, with 11 bases between them. CDR3 sequence reads: CASRFGGDYGYTF. Here the CDR3 DNA reads TGTGCCAGCAGGTTCGGGGGTGACTATGGCTACACCTTC.

The table lists this clone with a count of one. V usage is TRBV4-3 and J usage is TRBJ2-1; 8 bases align to TRBD2. This CDR3 comprises 17 residues. V dropped 4 bases and J dropped 4; count of bases not matched to a gene: 12. Germline assignment: CDR1 LGHNA and CDR2 YSLEER. The CDR3 coding sequence is TGCGCCAGCAGCCCAGGCCGATCGGTAGCGGGATACAATGAGCAGTTCTTC. This translates into CASSPGRSVAGYNEQFF.

The V gene is TRBV19, the J gene TRBJ2-1; 9 nucleotides agree with TRBD2. V trimming: 2 bases; J trimming: 3 bases; junction bases outside the gene matches: 11. Germline V gene data show CDR1 as LNHDA and CDR2 as SQIVND (reference sequence). The CDR3 is made up of 18 amino acids. Written as DNA, the CDR3 is TGTGCCAGTAGTATATCAACTTGGGGAGCGGGAGGCTACAATGAGCAGTTCTTC. This sequence encodes CASSISTWGAGGYNEQFF. Combining the CDR3 with reference TRBV19 and TRBJ2-1 gives the whole variable domain DGGITQSPKYLFRKEGQNVTLSCEQNLNHDAMYWYRQDPGQGLRLIYYSQIVNDFQKGDIAEGYSVSREKKESFPLTVTSAQKNPTAFYLCASSISTWGAGGYNEQFFGPGTRLTVL.

The chain joins TRBV5-4 to TRBJ2-5; D remains ambiguous. The CDR3 is 13 residues long. Between the trimmed V and J ends, which lost 1 base and 5 bases, there was a span of 9 bases. Looked up from germline, CDR1 is SGHNT and CDR2 is YYREEE (reference sequence). CDR3 loop: CASSLKETETQYF. CDR3 nucleotides: TGTGCCAGCAGCTTGAAAGAAACGGAGACCCAGTACTTC.

V usage is TRBV6-1 and J usage is TRBJ2-7, with 13 bases lining up with TRBD2. J gave up 7 bases and V 5 bases, and 8 bases lay outside the gene matches. Germline CDR1 and CDR2: MNHNS and SASEGT. The CDR3 is 15 residues long. CDR3 residues: CASSPLAGGPGEQYF. As DNA, the CDR3 is TGTGCCAGCAGTCCACTAGCGGGGGGGCCGGGGGAGCAGTACTTC.

The sample holds a few counts of this clone. The chain carries TRBV7-6 and TRBJ2-7, with D tentatively TRBD1 (6 bases). The V gene's germline CDR1 is SGHVS and CDR2 FNYEAQ. The ends were cut back, 5 bases at V and 4 bases at J, with 15 bases in the middle. The CDR3 has 14 amino acids. Here the CDR3 reads CASSRYGRGYEQYF. CDR3 nucleotides: TGTGCCAGCAGCCGCTATGGCAGGGGATACGAGCAGTACTTC.

This chain links TRBV2 with TRBJ1-2; TRBD1 is a possible D gene (6 bases). This CDR3 region has 14 residues. The germline V gene has CDR1 SNHLY and CDR2 FYNNEI. V gave up 5 bases and J gave up 2 bases, with 12 bases separating them. CDR3: CASSTVDSNYGYTF. As DNA, the CDR3 is TGTGCCAGCAGTACGGTGGACAGCAACTATGGCTACACCTTC. Full variable domain (missing parts from reference TRBV2 and TRBJ1-2): EPEVTQTPSHQVTQMGQEVILRCVPISNHLYFYWYRQILGQKVEFLVSFYNNEISEKSEIFDDQFSVERPDGSNFTLKIRSTKLEDSAMYFCASSTVDSNYGYTFGSGTRLTVV.

The chain employs TRBV2 and TRBJ2-2; D remains ambiguous. Looked up from germline, CDR1 is SNHLY and CDR2 is FYNNEI. V lost 5 bases, J lost 6 bases, and 10 bases lay in between. CDR3 length: 13 residues. CDR3 amino acids: CASSLTDPGELFF. The DNA for the CDR3 is TGTGCCAGCAGTTTAACAGACCCCGGGGAGCTGTTTTTT.

The chain employs TRBV5-1 and TRBJ1-2, with D maybe TRBD1 (5 bases). V lost 4 bases and J lost 2, with 15 bases in between. This CDR3 region has 15 residues. Germline assignment: CDR1 SGHRS and CDR2 YFSETQ. CDR3 coding DNA: TGCGCCAGCAGCCTAAGTACCCAGGGAAACTATGGCTACACCTTC. Protein: CASSLSTQGNYGYTF.

The chain uses TRBV9 and TRBJ2-7; 7 bases agree with TRBD2. The CDR3 is 13 amino acids. Germline V CDR1 and CDR2: SGDLS, YYNGEE. Germline trimming cut 4 bases from V and 7 bases from J; bases unmatched to any gene: 8. CDR3 nucleotides: TGTGCCAGCAGCAATGGACTAGTAGGTGAGCAGTACTTC. Amino acid sequence: CASSNGLVGEQYF.

A single count supports this clone. This chain links TRBV6-6 with TRBJ1-6; maybe TRBD1 (6 bases). The germline V gene encodes CDR1 MNHNY and CDR2 SVGAGI (reference sequence). CDR3 length equals 16 residues. Trimming stripped 6 bases from V and 4 bases from J, with 16 bases between. The DNA for the CDR3 is TGTGCCAGCAGAAACCCAGGGGATCCATATAATTCACCCCTCCACTTT. It codes for CASRNPGDPYNSPLHF.

The chain recombines TRBV19 with TRBJ2-5, with D possibly being TRBD1 or TRBD2 (6 bases each). Trimming cost V 5 bases and J 4 bases, with 23 bases left between them. Germline assignment: CDR1 LNHDA and CDR2 SQIVND (reference sequence). The CDR3 is made up of 17 amino acids. CDR3 amino acids: CASSPHRDWALGETQYF. The CDR3 region has the DNA TGTGCCAGTAGTCCCCACAGGGACTGGGCCCTCGGAGAGACCCAGTACTTC.

The chain employs TRBV11-2 and TRBJ2-7; 12 positions agree with TRBD2. J gave up 3 bases and V 5 bases, and 5 bases lay outside the gene matches. The CDR3 has 15 amino acids. Germline V gene data show CDR1 as SGHAT and CDR2 as FQNNGV. The CDR3 reads CASSRQTSGSYEQYF. CDR3 in DNA: TGTGCCAGCAGCCGACAGACTAGCGGGAGCTACGAGCAGTACTTC.

The chain uses TRBV5-6 and TRBJ2-1, with D possibly matching TRBD2 (6 bases). The CDR3 consists of 16 residues. Germline CDR1 is SGHDT and CDR2 is YYEEEE. V lost 0 bases, J lost 6 bases, and 16 bases lay in between. CDR3 nucleotides: TGTGCCAGCAGCTTGGGGCGCCTAGCGTCAATCAATGAGCAGTTCTTC. It codes for CASSLGRLASINEQFF.